This is a list of T cell receptor beta chains from one sample in a study of T cells in Graves' hyperthyroidism and ophthalmopathy. TCRdb processed the multiplex PCR reads anew with MiXCR; each CDR3 protein has one entry. The data contain roughly 650,000 distinct CDR3 sequences, roughly 15% of them singletons. Specimen: blood. These receptors were collected from a woman aged 40 to 50 with Graves' ophthalmopathy. Each CDR3 is given with its conserved first and last residue. The D gene is left open where the match is weak. The size field is filled for only some rows; it gives once, few, many or a size class.

size	D	V	J	DNA	CDR3
many	.	TRBV28	TRBJ2-7	TGTGCCAGCAGTTTATCCCGCAAGGCGCCCTACGAGCAGTACTTC	CASSLSRKAPYEQYF
few	TRBD2	TRBV30	TRBJ2-2	TGTGCCTGGAGGGGACTAGCGGGGGTCGGGGAGCTGTTTTTT	CAWRGLAGVGELFF
few	.	TRBV4-2	TRBJ2-2	TGTGCCAGCAGCCAAGCTGACCGCAGTGGGACCGGGGAGCTGTTTTTT	CASSQADRSGTGELFF
.	.	TRBV6-2/TRBV6-3	TRBJ2-2	TGTGCCAGCACGGAGGCCGGGGAGCTGTTTTTT	CASTEAGELFF
.	.	TRBV5-8	TRBJ2-1	TGTGCCAGCAGCTTAGGTTTAAGCAACAATGAGCAGTTCTTC	CASSLGLSNNEQFF
once	.	TRBV15	TRBJ2-1	TGTGCCACCAGCAGAAGACTTTCAAGGGGTAGGGACAATGAGCAGTTCTTC	CATSRRLSRGRDNEQFF
few	.	TRBV10-3	TRBJ2-1	TGTGCCATCAGTGAAGGGTCAGGAGCTGAGCAGTTCTTC	CAISEGSGAEQFF
few	.	TRBV7-8	TRBJ1-2	TGTGCCAGCACGTCGGGGGCCGGGGGCTACACCTTC	CASTSGAGGYTF
few	TRBD1	TRBV3-1	TRBJ2-1	TGTGCCAGCAGCCAAGGTACAGGGGGCGGCTCCTACAATGAGCAGTTCTTC	CASSQGTGGGSYNEQFF
many	.	TRBV30	TRBJ1-2	TGTGCCTGGAGTTCTCGTGGAGGACGAGGCTACACCTTC	CAWSSRGGRGYTF
few	.	TRBV20-1	TRBJ2-7	TGCAGTGCTAGAAGATTAGCGACAGGCTCCTACGAGCAGTACTTC	CSARRLATGSYEQYF
once	TRBD2	TRBV20-1	TRBJ2-3	TGCAGTGCTAGAGTGGGACTAGCGGGAGGCACCACAGATACGCAGTATTTT	CSARVGLAGGTTDTQYF
many	.	TRBV18	TRBJ1-2	TGTGCCAGCTCACCGGCAGGGGAGAATGGCTACACCTTC	CASSPAGENGYTF
many	.	TRBV5-6	TRBJ2-5	TGTGCCAGCAGGACCGGAGCTTCGGAGACCCAGTACTTC	CASRTGASETQYF
.	.	TRBV4-1	TRBJ1-2	TGCGCCAGCAGCCAAGATGGGGAAGTATGGGCTAACTATGGCTACACCTTC	CASSQDGEVWANYGYTF
.	.	TRBV18	TRBJ1-3	TGTGCCAGCTCAGCCGGGAGTGACTCTGGAAACACCATATATTTT	CASSAGSDSGNTIYF
.	TRBD2	TRBV18	TRBJ2-7	TGTGCCAGCTCCCGGGCTAGCGGGGATAACTACGAGCAGTACTTC	CASSRASGDNYEQYF
few	TRBD2	TRBV20-1	TRBJ2-1	TGCAGTGCAGCCCTAGCGGGGGGGCCGTGGTACAATGAGCAGTTCTTC	CSAALAGGPWYNEQFF
many	.	TRBV30	TRBJ2-1	TGTGCCTGGAGTGTCGTACTCACGTCGGCAAGCAATGAGCAGTTCTTC	CAWSVVLTSASNEQFF
many	TRBD2	TRBV28	TRBJ2-3	TGTGCCACCGCTAGCGGGAGAAGGAGCACAGATACGCAGTATTTT	CATASGRRSTDTQYF
few	TRBD1	TRBV9	TRBJ1-5	TGTGCCAGCAGCCCAGACAGGGAGAATCAGCCCCAGCATTTT	CASSPDRENQPQHF
.	.	TRBV20-1	TRBJ1-6	TGCAGTGCTAGTACGGGTTGGAATTCACCCCTCCACTTT	CSASTGWNSPLHF
.	TRBD2	TRBV11-2	TRBJ2-1	TGTGCCAGCAGCTTATTGGGACTAGTCCGGGATGAGCAGTTCTTC	CASSLLGLVRDEQFF
many	.	TRBV20-1	TRBJ2-3	TGCAGTGCTAGGGGTCTAGTGACAGATACGCAGTATTTT	CSARGLVTDTQYF
few	.	TRBV20-1	TRBJ1-5	TGCAGTGTCGCGGACAGTCCGAATCAGCCCCAGCATTTT	CSVADSPNQPQHF
many	TRBD1	TRBV30	TRBJ1-1	TGTGCCTGGGGGGAGGGGGCCACTGAAGCTTTCTTT	CAWGEGATEAFF
many	TRBD2	TRBV13	TRBJ2-2	TGTGCCAGCAGCTTATTTTCGACTAGCGGGAGAAGAACCGGGGAGCTGTTTTTT	CASSLFSTSGRRTGELFF
few	.	TRBV10-3	TRBJ2-1	TGTGCCATCAGTGGGAGGGAGGCGGGAGAGCAGTTCTTC	CAISGREAGEQFF
many	.	TRBV5-5	TRBJ2-3	TGTGCCAGCAGCTTGGGGGTAGCAGTTAGCACAGATACGCAGTATTTT	CASSLGVAVSTDTQYF
many	.	TRBV11-3	TRBJ2-3	TGTGCCAGCAGCTTAGGGCCTCAATTCACAGATACGCAGTATTTT	CASSLGPQFTDTQYF
few	.	TRBV5-1	TRBJ2-5	TGCGCCAGCACCTCATACGGGATACAAGAGACCCAGTACTTC	CASTSYGIQETQYF
many	.	TRBV11-2	TRBJ2-1	TGTGCCAGCAGCTGGGCCAGGGTCAGGAATGAGCAGTTCTTC	CASSWARVRNEQFF
many	TRBD1	TRBV10-2	TRBJ1-5	TGCGCCAGCAGTGAAGGGACAGGAGATCAGCCCCAGCATTTT	CASSEGTGDQPQHF
many	TRBD2	TRBV28	TRBJ2-5	TGTGCCAGCAGACTAGCGGGAGTGTGGGAGACCCAGTACTTC	CASRLAGVWETQYF
many	.	TRBV19	TRBJ2-1	TGTGCCAGTAGTATTGTGGCAGGGACCTACAATGAGCAGTTCTTC	CASSIVAGTYNEQFF
.	.	TRBV3-1	TRBJ1-1	TGTGCCAGCACCCAAGTTCCGGCTGAAGCTTTCTTT	CASTQVPAEAFF
.	.	TRBV3-1	TRBJ2-3	TGTGCCAGCAGCCAAGTCCTCAGCCTAGATACGCAGTATTTT	CASSQVLSLDTQYF
many	TRBD2	TRBV10-3	TRBJ2-3	TGTGCCATCAGTGAGGGACTAGCGGGGACTAGCACAGATACGCAGTATTTT	CAISEGLAGTSTDTQYF
.	.	TRBV19	TRBJ2-7	TGTGCCAGTCGTGGGGCAGAGCGGTACGAGCAGTACTTC	CASRGAERYEQYF
.	.	TRBV6-5	TRBJ1-1	TGTGCCAGCAGTTACTCGAAGGGAACCACTGAAGCTTTCTTT	CASSYSKGTTEAFF
.	.	TRBV24-1	TRBJ2-3	TGTGCCACCGGGGGGACCACAGATACGCAGTATTTT	CATGGTTDTQYF
many	TRBD1	TRBV2	TRBJ1-1	TGTGCCAGCAGCCCCATGGACAGGGGTTACGCTGAAGCTTTCTTT	CASSPMDRGYAEAFF
few	TRBD2	TRBV6-4	TRBJ2-1	TGTGCCAGCAGCCGTTCCGGGACTAGGGGTATCGGTGAGCAGTTCTTC	CASSRSGTRGIGEQFF
many	.	TRBV18	TRBJ2-3	TGTGCCAGCTCACCAGTCACAGCTAGCACAGATACGCAGTATTTT	CASSPVTASTDTQYF
.	TRBD2	TRBV2	TRBJ2-2	TGTGCCCCGGGGGGGGGCGCGGGCACCGGGGAGCTGTTTTTT	CAPGGGAGTGELFF
few	.	TRBV12-3/TRBV12-4	TRBJ2-3	TGTGCCAGCAGTGGAGGGGGTACGCGCACAGATACGCAGTATTTT	CASSGGGTRTDTQYF